The 5 T cell receptor beta chains reported below all come from one sample, sequenced in a study of blood T cell repertoires in COVID-19. The assay was immunoSEQ multiplex PCR, and TCRdb's table has in-frame clones only and misses some. The sample yields 300,000 to 450,000 clones, 85% seen once. The sample taken for sequencing was peripheral blood. The origin of the receptors is a woman under 30 with acute or convalescent COVID-19.

The chain has TRBV19 and TRBJ1-5; 9 bases align to TRBD1. V shed 0 bases, J shed 8 bases, and the junction held 8 bases outside the gene matches. Germline lookup yields CDR1 LNHDA and CDR2 SQIVND (reference sequence). CDR3 length: 16 amino acids. The CDR3 here is CASSIDSGQGWEPQHF. As DNA, the CDR3 is TGTGCCAGTAGTATAGATTCGGGACAGGGCTGGGAGCCCCAGCATTTT.

The sample holds one count of this clone. This chain links TRBV12-3 or TRBV12-4 with TRBJ1-3; no clear D. The CDR3 has 13 amino acids. V lost 3 bases and J lost 2, with 5 bases in between. The CDR3 loop is CASSFSPGNTIYF. In DNA form, the CDR3 reads TGTGCCAGCAGTTTTTCTCCTGGAAACACCATATATTTT.

The chain carries TRBV9 and TRBJ1-1; 11 nucleotides agree with TRBD1. The length of the CDR3 is 16 residues. CDR1 and CDR2 (germline): SGDLS, YYNGEE. V lost 0 bases to trimming and J lost 1 base; unmatched junction nucleotides: 2. CDR3 bases: TGTGCCAGCAGCGTAGGTGGACAGGGGGCGAACACTGAAGCTTTCTTT. This codes for CASSVGGQGANTEAFF.

The rearrangement links TRBV7-6 to TRBJ2-5; 7 bases are a match to TRBD2. The CDR3 runs 14 residues. In germline, CDR1 is SGHVS, CDR2 FNYEAQ. The V gene end was trimmed by 5 bases and the J gene end by 3 bases; junction bases not matched to a gene: 6. The CDR3 nucleotides read TGTGCCAGCAGCCTACTAGCGTTTAAAGAGACCCAGTACTTC. Encoded protein: CASSLLAFKETQYF.

The gene calls are TRBV6-5 and TRBJ1-5; 7 bases are shared with TRBD1. V lost 4 bases, J lost 1 base, and 7 bases stayed unmatched. Per germline, CDR1 MNHEY and CDR2 SVGAGI. This CDR3 is 16 amino acids long. The CDR3 DNA reads as TGTGCCAGCAGTTCCACGACAGGGTCAAGCAATCAGCCCCAGCATTTT. The encoded protein is CASSSTTGSSNQPQHF.